The clone carrying this TCR beta chain was seen only once. Germline V gene sequence: CDR1 SGHRS, CDR2 YFSETQ. The CDR3 loop spans 16 amino acids. V lost 5 bases to trimming and J lost 7 bases; unmatched junction nucleotides: 14. In the original processing: By means of reference gene primer amplification, nucleated cell counts were estimated. Using immunoSEQ multiplex PCR, the repertoire was profiled, and TCRdb retains in-frame clones only, with some absent. V and J calls and clone size are those listed in that table; D and trimming were worked out from the DNA. The table includes approximately 100,000 clones, more than 80% detected once. This entry is derived from a study of blood T cell repertoires in COVID-19. Across the study: The cDNA or gDNA used as material had been derived from T cells, B-cell-depleted T cells, or PBMCs.

The J gene is TRBJ2-2, the V gene TRBV5-1, with TRBD2 matching 7 bases. This TCR was sampled from a human donor in a cohort sampled during active COVID-19. Material for sequencing was peripheral blood. The CDR3 DNA reads TGCGCCAGCAGGCCTACTGGCGGGGGAACTATCGGGGAGCTGTTTTTT. The encoded protein is CASRPTGGGTIGELFF.